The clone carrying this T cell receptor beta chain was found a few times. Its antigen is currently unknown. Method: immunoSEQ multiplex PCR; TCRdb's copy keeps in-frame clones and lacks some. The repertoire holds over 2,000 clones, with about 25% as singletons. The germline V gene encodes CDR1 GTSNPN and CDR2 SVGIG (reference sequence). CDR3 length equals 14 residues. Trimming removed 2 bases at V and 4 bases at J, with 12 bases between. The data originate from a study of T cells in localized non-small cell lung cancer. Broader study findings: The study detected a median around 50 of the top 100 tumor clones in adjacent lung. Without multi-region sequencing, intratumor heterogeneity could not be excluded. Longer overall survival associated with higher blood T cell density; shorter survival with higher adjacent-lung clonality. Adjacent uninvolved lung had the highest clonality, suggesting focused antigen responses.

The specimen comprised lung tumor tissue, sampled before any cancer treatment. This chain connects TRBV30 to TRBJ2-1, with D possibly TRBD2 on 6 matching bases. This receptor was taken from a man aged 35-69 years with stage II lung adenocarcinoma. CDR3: CAWSRSGPYNEQFF. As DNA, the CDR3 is TGTGCCTGGAGTAGAAGCGGGCCTTACAATGAGCAGTTCTTC.